Presented here are 14 T cell receptor beta chains from one specimen sequenced in a study of vaccination effects on CD4 cells after COVID-19. Using viral peptide pools, the ViraFEST assay grew out antigen-specific CD4+ T cells prior to sequencing. Subsequent to a culture period of roughly 11 days, CD4+ T cells were isolated. Nucleocapsid antibodies stayed negative before and after vaccination, showing no earlier SARS-CoV-2 infection. The table came from immunoSEQ multiplex PCR; TCRdb's copy has only in-frame clones and leaves some out. The table records about 20,000 clones, roughly four fifths of them present only once. No antigen has been identified for these receptors. The starting material was CD4+ T cells from PBMCs cultured with HCoV-NL63 spike peptides, obtained before COVID-19 vaccination. The origin of the receptors is a human donor who received a COVID-19 vaccine.

CDR3 coding DNA: TGTGCCATCAGTCCCGACAGGGGGCAGAATGGCTACACCTTC. Its protein product is CAISPDRGQNGYTF. This chain joins TRBV10-3 and TRBJ1-2; 10 nucleotides match TRBD1. This CDR3 has 14 residues. V trimming: 5 bases; J trimming: 6 bases; junction bases outside the gene matches: 6. Per germline, CDR1 ENHRY and CDR2 SYGVKD.

This clone was picked up one time. J is TRBJ2-1 and V is TRBV27, with TRBD2 matching over 10 bases. V was pared by 6 bases and J by 9 bases, with 14 bases of the junction left unmatched. CDR1 and CDR2 (germline): MNHEY, SMNVEV (reference sequence). The CDR3 loop spans 16 amino acids. The chain's CDR3 is CASSPYGRAGGLEQFF. DNA of the CDR3: TGTGCCAGCAGCCCCTACGGACGAGCGGGAGGGCTTGAGCAGTTCTTC.

This clone was picked up one time. The V and J genes are TRBV2 and TRBJ1-4, with D maybe TRBD1 (5 bases). Per germline, CDR1 SNHLY and CDR2 FYNNEI. This CDR3 has 16 residues. V was trimmed by 2 bases and J by 5 bases, leaving 15 bases between them. The CDR3 DNA follows: TGTGCCAGCAGTGAAAGGTCGGGCCGGACAAATGAAAAACTGTTTTTT. Its protein is CASSERSGRTNEKLFF.

V gene TRBV15 combines with J gene TRBJ1-6, with D tentatively TRBD1 (5 bases). V was trimmed by 5 bases and J by 10 bases, leaving 12 bases between them. Germline-derived CDR1 and CDR2 are LNHNV and YYDKDF (reference sequence). The CDR3 consists of 13 residues. The CDR3 spells CATSPGRESPLHF. DNA for the CDR3: TGTGCCACCAGCCCAGGGCGGGAATCACCCCTCCACTTT.

The rearrangement uses TRBV3-1 (or the pseudogene TRBV3-2) and TRBJ1-1; no clear D gene. V lost 4 bases, J lost 1 base, and 13 bases lay in between. CDR3 length: 15 residues. CDR1 and CDR2 from the germline V gene are LGHDT and YNNKEL (reference sequence). CDR3 sequence: CASSLTRDKNTEAFF. CDR3 nucleotide sequence: TGTGCCAGCAGCCTCACCCGTGACAAGAACACTGAAGCTTTCTTT.

The CDR3 coding sequence is TGTGCCAGCCTGCCAAAGACGGGGACGTGGGACCTCAACACTGAAGCTTTCTTT. Amino acids: CASLPKTGTWDLNTEAFF. The chain carries TRBV27 and TRBJ1-1; D is possibly TRBD1 (5 bases). The V and J ends lost 8 bases and 2 bases respectively, with 27 bases between them. The CDR3 runs to 18 residues. Germline V gene lookup returns CDR1 MNHEY and CDR2 SMNVEV (reference sequence).

The V gene is TRBV28, the J gene TRBJ1-4; D unresolved. The germline CDR1 and CDR2 sequences are MDHEN and SYDVKM. The length of the CDR3 is 14 residues. V lost 4 bases and J 7 bases, leaving 13 bases between the germline ends. CDR3: CASSSPQRAEKLFF. The CDR3 DNA reads TGTGCCAGCAGTTCCCCCCAACGCGCTGAAAAACTGTTTTTT. The full variable domain, its missing parts supplied by reference TRBV28 and TRBJ1-4, is DVKVTQSSRYLVKRTGEKVFLECVQDMDHENMFWYRQDPGLGLRLIYFSYDVKMKEKGDIPEGYSVSREKKERFSLILESASTNQTSMYLCASSSPQRAEKLFFGSGTQLSVL.

The gene calls are TRBV9 and TRBJ1-2; tentative D call: TRBD1 (5 bases). V shed 10 bases and J shed 6 bases, with 34 bases lying between them. In germline, CDR1 is SGDLS, CDR2 YYNGEE. The CDR3 consists of 18 residues. The CDR3: CAGGEYKVDRSWANGYTF. The CDR3 DNA sequence: TGTGCCGGGGGGGAATACAAAGTTGATCGTAGTTGGGCCAATGGCTACACCTTC.

This CDR3 reads CASSFRGQETQYF. The DNA of the CDR3 is TGTGCCAGCAGTTTTCGGGGCCAAGAGACCCAGTACTTC. The rearrangement links TRBV27 to TRBJ2-5, with D possibly being TRBD2 (5 bases). V shed 3 bases and J shed 1 base, with 6 bases lying between them. Germline CDR1 and CDR2: MNHEY and SMNVEV (reference sequence). This CDR3 is built from 13 residues.

The CDR3 coding sequence is TGTGCCAGCAGCTTCGGACAGGGTAATTACGCTGAAGCTTTCTTT. Its protein product is CASSFGQGNYAEAFF. The gene calls are TRBV5-4 and TRBJ1-1; 8 nucleotides agree with TRBD1. The germline V gene encodes CDR1 SGHNT and CDR2 YYREEE (reference sequence). CDR3 length equals 15 residues. V trimming: 2 bases; J trimming: 6 bases; junction bases outside the gene matches: 9.

J is TRBJ1-1 and V is TRBV25-1; TRBD1 matches 9 bases. The germline V gene encodes CDR1 MGHDK and CDR2 SYGVNS. The CDR3 totals 15 residues. V shed 3 bases, J shed 5 bases, and the junction held 7 bases outside the gene matches. The CDR3 loop reads CASSDRTGVGTEAFF. CDR3 bases: TGTGCCAGCAGTGACAGGACAGGGGTAGGAACTGAAGCTTTCTTT.

The chain couples TRBV7-2 to TRBJ2-5; 10 nucleotides align to TRBD2. CDR3 length equals 15 residues. CDR1 is SGHTA, CDR2 FQGNSA, per germline. Unmatched junction bases numbered 7, after V lost 5 bases and J lost 4 bases. The CDR3 loop reads CASSTQRGGLETQYF. CDR3 coding DNA: TGTGCCAGCAGCACCCAGCGGGGGGGCTTAGAGACCCAGTACTTC.

This clone was found once. The gene calls are TRBV4-2 and TRBJ1-4; 11 bases are a match to TRBD1. CDR3 length: 15 residues. J was trimmed by 7 bases and V by 2 bases; bases with no gene match: 3. CDR1 is LGHNA, CDR2 YNFKEQ, per germline. For the CDR3, the DNA is TGTGCCAGCAGCCAATGGACAGGGGGCGGTGAAAAACTGTTTTTT. Translation gives CASSQWTGGGEKLFF.

V is TRBV10-3 and J is TRBJ1-1; TRBD1 might be the D (6 bases). Germline V gene sequence: CDR1 ENHRY, CDR2 SYGVKD. There are 12 residues in the CDR3. The ends were cut back, 10 bases at V and 5 bases at J, with 14 bases in the middle. CDR3 nucleotides: TGTGCCACTCTTGGCCAGGGGACTGAAGCTTTCTTT. This sequence encodes CATLGQGTEAFF.